The 19 T cell receptor beta chains in this list originate from one sample, sequenced in a study of CD8 T cells in ankylosing spondylitis. TCRdb independently ran MiXCR on the 5' RACE reads; one entry per CDR3 protein. The sample records some 270,000 distinct CDR3 sequences, over 15% being singletons. The sequencing input was blood, either unsorted or a sorted T cell fraction (not recorded which). Source of these receptors: a male donor with ankylosing spondylitis or in good health (not recorded which).

This clonotype was detected only a few times. The V call is TRBV29-1, the J call TRBJ2-5; D unclear. Per germline, CDR1 SQVTM and CDR2 ANQGSEA. Trimming left V 0 bases short and J 5 bases short, with 16 bases between. This CDR3 comprises 15 residues. The CDR3 bases are TGCAGCGTTGAAGATCTTCTAGATCTGGGGGAGACCCAGTACTTC. It is translated as CSVEDLLDLGETQYF.

This clonotype was observed a few times. The chain carries TRBV20-1 and TRBJ2-1; the D gene is possibly TRBD1 (5 bases). CDR1 is DFQATT, CDR2 SNEGSKA, per germline (reference sequence). V lost 0 bases, J lost 4 bases, and 10 bases lay in between. The CDR3 is 14 amino acids. Here the CDR3 reads CSARDAGKYNEQFF. DNA of the CDR3: TGCAGTGCTAGAGATGCAGGGAAATACAATGAGCAGTTCTTC.

Ten or more counts support this clonotype. The rearrangement links TRBV12-3 or TRBV12-4 to TRBJ2-3, with 10 positions matching TRBD1. V lost 5 bases to trimming and J lost 2 bases; unmatched junction nucleotides: 19. This CDR3 is 20 amino acids long. As DNA, the CDR3 is TGTGCCAGCAGTGGGACAGGGGTCGGGCTCCGTAGCGGAGACACAGATACGCAGTATTTT. Amino acids: CASSGTGVGLRSGDTDTQYF.

CDR3: CASSYGSESGSPLHF. The CDR3 DNA reads TGTGCCAGCAGTTACGGTTCGGAGTCTGGTTCACCCCTCCACTTT. V is TRBV6-5 and J is TRBJ1-6; no definite D call. CDR1 MNHEY and CDR2 SVGAGI come from the germline V gene. V was cut by 2 bases and J by 9 bases, with 14 bases left in between. This CDR3 has 15 residues.

This clonotype appeared a few times. This chain links TRBV12-5 with TRBJ2-1; TRBD1 agrees at 7 bases. This CDR3 is 13 amino acids long. The germline gives CDR1 LGHNT, CDR2 FRNRAP. J gave up 9 bases and V 0 bases, and 2 bases lay outside the gene matches. The CDR3 loop reads CASGLVDRVEQFF. DNA for the CDR3: TGTGCTAGTGGTTTGGTCGACAGGGTTGAGCAGTTCTTC.

This chain links TRBV20-1 with TRBJ2-3; D might be TRBD2 (5 bases). This CDR3 has 13 amino acids. V gave up 1 base and J gave up 5 bases, with 10 bases separating them. CDR1 and CDR2 from the germline V gene are DFQATT and SNEGSKA (reference sequence). The CDR3 nucleotides read TGCAGTGCTAGAGGACCAGCGGTAGATACGCAGTATTTT. Residues: CSARGPAVDTQYF.

The chain recombines TRBV7-3 with TRBJ2-1; TRBD2 matches at 16 bases. J gave up 6 bases and V 4 bases, and 3 bases lay outside the gene matches. CDR1 and CDR2 from the germline V gene are SGHTA and FQGTGA. CDR3 length: 16 amino acids. The DNA of the CDR3 is TGTGCCAGCAGCTCAGGGACTAGCGGGAGGGCCAATGAGCAGTTCTTC. It yields the protein CASSSGTSGRANEQFF.

This clonotype occurred a few times. The chain's CDR3 is CASSFGTGRHNEQFF. The DNA for the CDR3 is TGTGCCAGCAGTTTCGGGACAGGGAGGCACAATGAGCAGTTCTTC. This chain links TRBV6-5 with TRBJ2-1; 9 nucleotides line up with TRBD1. The V gene's germline CDR1 is MNHEY and CDR2 SVGAGI. The CDR3 runs to 15 residues. The junction had 6 bases not matched to a gene; V was cut back by 4 bases and J by 5 bases.

At least ten counts were recorded for this clonotype. The chain combines TRBV27 with TRBJ2-7; 8 bases are shared with TRBD2. V dropped 8 bases and J dropped 4; count of bases not matched to a gene: 10. The CDR3 extends over 14 amino acids. Germline-derived CDR1 and CDR2 are MNHEY and SMNVEV (reference sequence). CDR3: CASDKERECYEQYF. For the CDR3, the DNA is TGTGCCAGCGATAAAGAGCGGGAGTGTTACGAGCAGTACTTC.

This clonotype was recorded at least ten times. The chain has TRBV7-6 and TRBJ2-1, with TRBD2 matching over 8 bases. This CDR3 has 15 residues. Germline V gives CDR1 SGHVS, CDR2 FNYEAQ. Losses at the gene ends were 3 bases for V and 6 bases for J; bases not matched to a gene: 7. The CDR3 loop is CASSFGGRIINEQFF. The CDR3 DNA is TGTGCCAGCAGCTTCGGCGGGAGGATTATCAATGAGCAGTTCTTC.

Remarks on this clonotype: This may be a read error: a much more frequent sequence differs by one nucleotide. This chain uses TRBV7-2 with TRBJ2-7, with 8 bases aligning to TRBD1. V shed 3 bases, J shed 5 bases, and the junction held 6 bases outside the gene matches. Germline V CDR1 and CDR2: SGHTA, FQGNSA. The CDR3 has 14 residues. DNA for the CDR3: TGTGCCAGCAGCTTTGGGACAGGCCCACACGAGCAGTACTTC. Amino acid sequence: CASSFGTGPHEQYF. Using reference TRBV7-2 and TRBJ2-7 for the parts outside the CDR3, the full variable domain is GAGVSQSPSNKVTEKGKDVELRCDPISGHTALYWYRQSLGQGLEFLIYFQGNSAPDKSGLPSDRFSAERTGGSVSTLTIQRTQQEDSAVYLCASSFGTGPHEQYFGPGTRLTVT.

The chain recombines TRBV25-1 with TRBJ2-1; tentatively, D is TRBD2 (6 bases). CDR1 is MGHDK and CDR2 is SYGVNS in the germline V gene. This CDR3 comprises 10 residues. Trimming took off 6 bases at V and 11 bases at J, with 8 bases between the two ends. CDR3 protein: CASRGTQQFF. The CDR3 nucleotides read TGTGCCAGCAGAGGGACTCAGCAGTTCTTC.

This clonotype showed up just a few times. The chain uses TRBV27 and TRBJ2-7; 7 nucleotides agree with TRBD2. Trimming took 6 bases from V and 0 from J; bases not matched to a gene: 8. Germline V gene sequence: CDR1 MNHEY, CDR2 SMNVEV (reference sequence). The CDR3 sequence is 15 residues long. The CDR3 protein is CASSHGEGSSYEQYF. CDR3 DNA sequence: TGTGCCAGCAGCCACGGGGAGGGGAGCTCCTACGAGCAGTACTTC.

This chain connects TRBV4-1 to TRBJ1-3; D is possibly TRBD1 (6 bases). Trimming removed 3 bases from V and 4 bases from J, with 13 bases in between. Germline lookup yields CDR1 MGHRA and CDR2 YSYEKL. This CDR3 has 15 amino acids. The CDR3 spells CASSHIQGFGNTIYF. The CDR3 nucleotides read TGCGCCAGCAGCCACATACAGGGATTCGGAAACACCATATATTTT.

This clonotype was seen a single time. This chain uses TRBV4-3 with TRBJ2-1; 8 bases align to TRBD1. CDR3 length: 15 amino acids. The germline gives CDR1 LGHNA, CDR2 YSLEER. Losses at the gene ends were 0 bases for V and 9 bases for J; bases not matched to a gene: 7. CDR3 in amino acids: CASSQDETGEFEQFF. CDR3 nucleotide sequence: TGCGCCAGCAGCCAAGATGAGACAGGGGAGTTTGAGCAGTTCTTC.

The sample holds many counts of this clonotype. The CDR3 here is CASSHSGQVIYNEQFF. CDR3 sequence (DNA): TGCGCCAGCAGCCATTCCGGACAGGTCATCTACAATGAGCAGTTCTTC. The chain recombines TRBV4-1 with TRBJ2-1, with TRBD1 matching 7 bases. From germline, CDR1 is MGHRA and CDR2 YSYEKL. Losses at the gene ends were 3 bases for V and 3 bases for J; bases not matched to a gene: 8. The CDR3 runs to 16 residues.

This clonotype was seen more than once but under ten times. The chain recombines TRBV6-5 with TRBJ2-2; D ambiguous. Trimming removed 6 bases at V and 6 bases at J, with 8 bases between. In germline, CDR1 is MNHEY, CDR2 SVGAGI. The CDR3 runs 12 residues. CDR3 DNA: TGTGCCAGCAGCATAGGGTCCGGGGAGCTGTTTTTT. Translated, it gives CASSIGSGELFF.

The DNA of the CDR3 is TGTGCCAGCAGCCCCCAGGATGTCAGGGGGCACCACGAGCAGTACTTC. Its protein is CASSPQDVRGHHEQYF. The chain couples TRBV7-3 to TRBJ2-7; 8 bases are a match to TRBD1. This CDR3 is 16 amino acids long. The ends lost 5 bases at V and 5 bases at J; junction bases unmatched: 14. Germline values: CDR1 SGHTA, CDR2 FQGTGA.

This clonotype turned up a few times. This chain links TRBV4-1 with TRBJ2-7; D could derive from TRBD1 or TRBD2 (5 bases each). CDR3 length equals 12 residues. V was pared by 5 bases and J by 6 bases, with 11 bases between. The germline V gene has CDR1 MGHRA and CDR2 YSYEKL. CDR3 protein: CASSWDLGEQYF. In DNA form, the CDR3 reads TGCGCCAGCAGCTGGGACCTAGGCGAGCAGTACTTC.